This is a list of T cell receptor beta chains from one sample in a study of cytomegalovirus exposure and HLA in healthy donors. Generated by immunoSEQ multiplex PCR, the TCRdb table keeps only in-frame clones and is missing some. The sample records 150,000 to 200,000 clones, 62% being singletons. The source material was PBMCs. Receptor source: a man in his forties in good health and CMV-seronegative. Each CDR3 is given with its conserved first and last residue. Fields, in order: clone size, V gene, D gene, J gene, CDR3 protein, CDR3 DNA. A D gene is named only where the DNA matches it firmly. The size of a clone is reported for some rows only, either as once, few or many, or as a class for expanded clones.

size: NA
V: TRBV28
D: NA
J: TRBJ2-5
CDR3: CASRPPGPLETQYF
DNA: TGTGCCAGCAGGCCTCCTGGGCCCCTAGAGACCCAGTACTTC

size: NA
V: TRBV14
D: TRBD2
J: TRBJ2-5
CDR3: CASAGLAGQETQYF
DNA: TGTGCCAGCGCGGGACTAGCGGGCCAAGAGACCCAGTACTTC

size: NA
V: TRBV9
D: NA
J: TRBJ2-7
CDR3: CASSAGVNFGEQYF
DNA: TGTGCCAGCAGCGCAGGGGTCAACTTCGGAGAGCAGTACTTC

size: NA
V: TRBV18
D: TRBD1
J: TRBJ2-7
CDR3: CASSPGQGTYEQYF
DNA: TGTGCCAGCTCACCGGGACAGGGAACCTACGAGCAGTACTTC

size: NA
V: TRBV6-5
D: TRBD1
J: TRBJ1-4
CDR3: CASSYWDSNEKLFF
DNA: TGTGCCAGCAGTTACTGGGACAGTAATGAAAAACTGTTTTTT

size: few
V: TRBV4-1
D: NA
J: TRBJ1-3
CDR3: CASSHPAGGVKTTGNTIYF
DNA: TGCGCCAGCAGCCATCCCGCTGGCGGGGTAAAGACAACTGGAAACACCATATATTTT

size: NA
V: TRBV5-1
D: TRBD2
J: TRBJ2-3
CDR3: CASSPSSGRTSDTQYF
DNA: TGCGCCAGCAGCCCCTCTAGCGGGAGGACGTCAGATACGCAGTATTTT

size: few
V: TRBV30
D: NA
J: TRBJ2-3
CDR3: CAWSPPGAGTDTQYF
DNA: TGTGCCTGGAGTCCCCCGGGAGCGGGCACAGATACGCAGTATTTT

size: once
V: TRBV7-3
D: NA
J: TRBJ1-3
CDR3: CASSLSRSGNTIYF
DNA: TGTGCCAGCAGCTTGTCCCGCTCTGGAAACACCATATATTTT

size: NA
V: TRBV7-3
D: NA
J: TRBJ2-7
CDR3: CASSLIRQDTYYEQYF
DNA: TGTGCCAGCAGCTTAATTAGACAGGACACGTACTACGAGCAGTACTTC

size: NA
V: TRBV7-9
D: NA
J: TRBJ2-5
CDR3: CASSYREQETQYF
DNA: TGTGCCAGCAGCTACAGGGAACAAGAGACCCAGTACTTC

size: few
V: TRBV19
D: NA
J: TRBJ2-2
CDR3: CASSIGLNTGELFF
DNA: TGTGCCAGTAGTATAGGGCTGAACACCGGGGAGCTGTTTTTT

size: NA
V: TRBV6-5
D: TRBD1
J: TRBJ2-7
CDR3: CASSLRTGTYEQYF
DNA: TGTGCCAGCAGTCTGCGGACAGGAACCTACGAGCAGTACTTC

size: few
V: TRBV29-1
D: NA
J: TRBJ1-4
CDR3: CSVGWQANEKLFF
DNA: TGCAGCGTTGGATGGCAGGCAAATGAAAAACTGTTTTTT

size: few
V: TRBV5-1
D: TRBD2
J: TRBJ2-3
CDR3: CASSLGGGRATDTQYF
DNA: TGCGCCAGCAGCTTGGGAGGCGGGAGGGCCACAGATACGCAGTATTTT

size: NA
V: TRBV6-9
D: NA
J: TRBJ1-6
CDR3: CARTMGGSPLHF
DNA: TGTGCCAGGACTATGGGGGGATCACCCCTCCACTTT

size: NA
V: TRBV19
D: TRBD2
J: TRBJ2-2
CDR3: CASSIRTSGRGVKATGELFF
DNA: TGTGCCAGTAGTATCCGAACTAGCGGGAGGGGGGTGAAGGCCACCGGGGAGCTGTTTTTT

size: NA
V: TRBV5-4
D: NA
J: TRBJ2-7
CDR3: CASSLAGGRYEQYF
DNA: TGTGCCAGCAGCTTGGCCGGGGGGCGGTACGAGCAGTACTTC

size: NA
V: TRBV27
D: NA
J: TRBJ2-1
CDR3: CASSLDTGTQSLSMLF
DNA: TGTGCCAGCAGTTTAGATACCGGGACACAAAGTTTGTCGATGCTCTTC

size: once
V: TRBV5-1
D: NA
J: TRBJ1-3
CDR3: CASSLASSGNTIYF
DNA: TGCGCCAGCAGCTTGGCCTCCTCTGGAAACACCATATATTTT

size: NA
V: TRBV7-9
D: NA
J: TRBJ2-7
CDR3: CASSINYEQYF
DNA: TGTGCCAGCAGCATCAACTACGAGCAGTACTTC

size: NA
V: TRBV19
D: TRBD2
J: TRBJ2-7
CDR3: CASSNPGSGSYEQYF
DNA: TGTGCCAGTAGTAACCCGGGTAGCGGGAGCTACGAGCAGTACTTC

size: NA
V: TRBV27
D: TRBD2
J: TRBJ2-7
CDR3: CASSFRGLAGEWGNEQYF
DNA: TGTGCCAGCAGTTTCCGGGGACTAGCGGGAGAGTGGGGAAACGAGCAGTACTTC

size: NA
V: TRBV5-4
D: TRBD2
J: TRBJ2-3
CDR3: CASSSPIAGGSDTQYF
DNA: TGTGCCAGCAGCTCCCCGATAGCGGGAGGTTCGGATACGCAGTATTTT

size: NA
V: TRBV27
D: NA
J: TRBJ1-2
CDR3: CASSLSDGANYGYTF
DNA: TGTGCCAGCAGTTTATCAGACGGAGCTAACTATGGCTACACCTTC

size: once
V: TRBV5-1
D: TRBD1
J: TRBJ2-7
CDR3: CASSFYGTGTYEQYF
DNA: TGCGCCAGCAGCTTTTACGGGACAGGGACCTACGAGCAGTACTTC

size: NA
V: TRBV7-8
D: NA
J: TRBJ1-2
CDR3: CASSRTEGHDYGYTF
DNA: TGTGCCAGCAGCAGAACAGAAGGACATGACTATGGCTACACCTTC

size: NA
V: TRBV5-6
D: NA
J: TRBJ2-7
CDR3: CASSPQGDPEQYF
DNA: TGTGCCAGCAGCCCACAGGGAGACCCCGAGCAGTACTTC

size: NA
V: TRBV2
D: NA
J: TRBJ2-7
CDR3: CASSEQVYEQYF
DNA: TGTGCCAGCAGTGAACAGGTCTACGAGCAGTACTTC

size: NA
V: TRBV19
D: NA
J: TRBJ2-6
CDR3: CASSIGLRRGAAGANVLTF
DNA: TGTGCCAGTAGTATAGGCCTGAGAAGGGGCGCGGCTGGGGCCAACGTCCTGACTTTC

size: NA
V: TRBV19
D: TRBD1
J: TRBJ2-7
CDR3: CASTPRQGGSYEQYF
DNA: TGTGCCAGTACTCCGCGACAGGGTGGGTCCTACGAGCAGTACTTC

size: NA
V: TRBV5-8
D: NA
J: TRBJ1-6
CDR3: CASRNTGSGPLHF
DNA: TGTGCCAGCAGGAACACAGGGAGCGGACCCCTCCACTTT

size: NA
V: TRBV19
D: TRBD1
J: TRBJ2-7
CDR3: CASYSDRDHEQYF
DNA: TGTGCCAGTTATTCGGACAGGGACCACGAGCAGTACTTC

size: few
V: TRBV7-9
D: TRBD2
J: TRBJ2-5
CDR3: CSSSRRLAGTQETQYF
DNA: TGTTCCAGCAGCCGCAGACTAGCGGGAACCCAAGAGACCCAGTACTTC

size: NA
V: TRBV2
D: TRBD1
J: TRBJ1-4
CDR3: CASSEERGLGEKLFF
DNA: TGTGCCAGCAGTGAGGAAAGGGGGCTGGGGGAAAAACTGTTTTTT

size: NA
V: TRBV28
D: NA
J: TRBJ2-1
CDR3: CASSSPSFSYNEQFF
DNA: TGTGCCAGCAGTTCCCCGAGCTTCTCCTACAATGAGCAGTTCTTC

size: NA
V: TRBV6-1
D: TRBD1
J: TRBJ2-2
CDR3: CASSEGNWGQPTGELFF
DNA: TGTGCCAGCAGTGAAGGCAACTGGGGACAGCCCACCGGGGAGCTGTTTTTT

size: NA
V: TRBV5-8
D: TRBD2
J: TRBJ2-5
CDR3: CASSSAGTRVETQYF
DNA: TGTGCCAGCAGCTCAGCAGGGACTAGGGTGGAGACCCAGTACTTC

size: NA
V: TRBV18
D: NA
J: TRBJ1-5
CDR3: CASSPLGASNQPQHF
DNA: TGTGCCAGCTCACCACTAGGGGCAAGCAATCAGCCCCAGCATTTT

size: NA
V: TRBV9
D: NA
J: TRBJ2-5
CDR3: CASSLTPGRAQETQYF
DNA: TGTGCCAGCAGTTTAACCCCGGGCAGGGCTCAAGAGACCCAGTACTTC

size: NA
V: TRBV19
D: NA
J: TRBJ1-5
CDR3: CASYSPTGFNQPQHF
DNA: TGTGCCAGCTATTCCCCGACAGGTTTTAATCAGCCCCAGCATTTT

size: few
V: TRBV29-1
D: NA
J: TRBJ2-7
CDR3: CSGQFQGNEQYF
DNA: TGCAGCGGCCAATTTCAGGGTAACGAGCAGTACTTC

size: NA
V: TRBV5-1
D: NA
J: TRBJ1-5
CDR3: CASSRSGGSNQPQHF
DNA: TGCGCCAGCAGCCGTAGCGGGGGCAGCAATCAGCCCCAGCATTTT

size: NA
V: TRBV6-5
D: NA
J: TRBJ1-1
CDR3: CASKNRIEAFF
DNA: TGTGCCAGCAAAAACAGGATTGAAGCTTTCTTT

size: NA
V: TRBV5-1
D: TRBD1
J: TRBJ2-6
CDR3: CASSPRDRASSGANVLTF
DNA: TGCGCCAGCAGCCCCCGGGACAGGGCGAGCTCTGGGGCCAACGTCCTGACTTTC

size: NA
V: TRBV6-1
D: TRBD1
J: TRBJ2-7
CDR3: CASSESETGSYEQYF
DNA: TGTGCCAGCAGTGAATCCGAGACAGGGTCCTACGAGCAGTACTTC

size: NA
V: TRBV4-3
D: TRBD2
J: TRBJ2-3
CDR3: CASSQDGPRTSGSTDTQYF
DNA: TGCGCCAGCAGCCAAGATGGGCCTCGGACTAGCGGGAGCACAGATACGCAGTATTTT

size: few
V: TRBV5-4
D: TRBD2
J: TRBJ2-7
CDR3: CASKSRGGSYEQYF
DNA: TGTGCCAGCAAGTCCCGCGGGGGTTCCTACGAGCAGTACTTC

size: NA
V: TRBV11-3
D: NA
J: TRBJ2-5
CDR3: CASSLGGSSQETQYF
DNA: TGTGCCAGCAGCTTAGGAGGCAGTAGTCAAGAGACCCAGTACTTC